This entry lists 24 T cell receptor beta chains sequenced from one sample in a study of Ad26.COV2.S vaccination and SARS-CoV-2 variants. TCRdb's table, derived via immunoSEQ multiplex PCR, lists solely in-frame clones and lacks some. Among more than 350,000 clones listed, around 90% were seen once. Treatment described: roughly 18 received Ad26.COV2.S at low or high dose, single or two shots; 5 received placebo; per-sample allocation not given. Following the first vaccine or placebo injection, samples were taken on day 63. Material: peripheral blood, obtained in a trial of Ad26.COV2.S vaccine versus placebo. The receptors shown here come from a person between 18 and 59 years old who received the Ad26.COV2.S COVID-19 vaccine or a placebo.

The CDR3 region is CASRLTSSGNTIYF. CDR3 nucleotides: TGTGCCAGCAGGCTCACAAGTTCTGGAAACACCATATATTTT. The V call is TRBV6-6, the J call TRBJ1-3; no clear D. This CDR3 comprises 14 residues. Per the germline V gene, CDR1 is MNHNY and CDR2 is SVGAGI (reference sequence). Deletions cut 6 bases from V and 1 base from J, with 10 bases between.

With regard to this clone: Distinct nucleotide sequences in the sample also encode this CDR3. The V call is TRBV18, the J call TRBJ1-2; D is unclear. The CDR3 is made up of 14 amino acids. Germline CDR1 reads KGHSH; CDR2 reads LQKENI. V lost 2 bases and J 2 bases, leaving 9 bases between the germline ends. CDR3 nucleotide sequence: TGTGCCAGCTCACCATCCGAGGACAACTATGGCTACACCTTC. As protein: CASSPSEDNYGYTF.

This sequence joins TRBV6-2 or TRBV6-3 and TRBJ2-7; TRBD1 is a possible D gene (5 bases). Looked up from germline, CDR1 is MNHEY and CDR2 is SVGEGT. V was trimmed by 2 bases and J by 2 bases, leaving 16 bases between them. There are 16 residues in the CDR3. The CDR3 nucleotides read TGTGCCAGCAGTTACGGGGCCCAACGAGGTCCCTACGAGCAGTACTTC. Encoded protein: CASSYGAQRGPYEQYF.

The chain recombines TRBV2 with TRBJ2-6; 7 positions match TRBD1. Trimming took 6 bases from V and 0 from J; bases not matched to a gene: 5. This CDR3 has 16 amino acids. Germline values: CDR1 SNHLY, CDR2 FYNNEI. The CDR3 bases are TGTGCCAGCAGGGGACAGAGGGGCTCTGGGGCCAACGTCCTGACTTTC. Its translation: CASRGQRGSGANVLTF.

The chain has TRBV7-2 and TRBJ1-2, with TRBD1 matching over 7 bases. Germline CDR1 is SGHTA and CDR2 is FQGNSA. J lost 5 bases, V lost 4 bases, and 16 bases had no gene match. The CDR3 runs 17 residues. CDR3 coding DNA: TGTGCCAGCAGCTCCCTCAAGGGCGCGGGACAGCCTTATGGCTACACCTTC. Its translation: CASSSLKGAGQPYGYTF.

The chain links TRBV4-2 to TRBJ2-7, with D perhaps TRBD2 (5 bases). V shed 0 bases and J shed 4 bases, with 22 bases lying between them. Germline CDR1 reads LGHNA; CDR2 reads YNFKEQ. This CDR3 spans 18 amino acids. Written as DNA, the CDR3 is TGTGCCAGCAGCCAAGAGGGAGAGCTCTCAATCGGGTCTTACGAGCAGTACTTC. Amino acid sequence: CASSQEGELSIGSYEQYF.

This clone was counted once. The V call is TRBV4-3, the J call TRBJ2-7; possibly TRBD1 for D (5 bases). Germline V gene lookup returns CDR1 LGHNA and CDR2 YSLEER. The CDR3 runs 14 residues. The ends were cut back, 3 bases at V and 1 base at J, with 10 bases in the middle. The CDR3 spells CASSQEQASYEQYF. The CDR3, as DNA: TGCGCCAGCAGCCAGGAACAGGCGTCCTACGAGCAGTACTTC.

This clone showed up just a few times. The CDR3 DNA follows: TGTGCCAGCAGTGCAGGATTTGCGGGCTATAATTCACCCCTCCACTTT. Protein: CASSAGFAGYNSPLHF. The chain couples TRBV28 to TRBJ1-6; D gene uncertain. The length of the CDR3 is 16 residues. V lost 5 bases, J lost 3 bases, and 14 bases lay in between. Germline V gene data show CDR1 as MDHEN and CDR2 as SYDVKM. Combining the CDR3 with reference TRBV28 and TRBJ1-6 gives the whole variable domain DVKVTQSSRYLVKRTGEKVFLECVQDMDHENMFWYRQDPGLGLRLIYFSYDVKMKEKGDIPEGYSVSREKKERFSLILESASTNQTSMYLCASSAGFAGYNSPLHFGNGTRLTVT.

The chain couples TRBV7-3 to TRBJ2-2; TRBD1 agrees at 7 bases. J lost 3 bases, V lost 5 bases, and 3 bases had no gene match. CDR1 and CDR2 (germline): SGHTA, FQGTGA. This CDR3 region has 14 residues. CDR3 sequence: CASSPGQYTGELFF. CDR3 in DNA: TGTGCCAGCAGCCCGGGACAGTACACCGGGGAGCTGTTTTTT. The whole variable domain, remainder taken from reference TRBV7-3 and TRBJ2-2, is GAGVSQTPSNKVTEKGKYVELRCDPISGHTALYWYRQSLGQGPEFLIYFQGTGAADDSGLPNDRFFAVRPEGSVSTLKIQRTERGDSAVYLCASSPGQYTGELFFGEGSRLTVL.

About this clone itself: Within the sample, other DNA sequences also encode this same CDR3. This chain connects TRBV19 to TRBJ2-3; possible D gene TRBD2, 5 bases. Germline V gene sequence: CDR1 LNHDA, CDR2 SQIVND (reference sequence). Trimming removed 5 bases at V and 6 bases at J, with 15 bases between. This CDR3 contains 14 residues. The DNA for the CDR3 is TGTGCCAGTAGTTTCAGGACGGGCGGGGATACGCAGTATTTT. It specifies CASSFRTGGDTQYF.

The chain links TRBV5-6 to TRBJ1-1; possibly TRBD1 for D (6 bases). Germline lookup yields CDR1 SGHDT and CDR2 YYEEEE. V was pared by 0 bases and J by 7 bases, with 13 bases between. This CDR3 has 14 amino acids. This chain's CDR3 is CASSLGQEGLEAFF. The CDR3 nucleotides are TGTGCCAGCAGCTTGGGACAGGAAGGTCTTGAAGCTTTCTTT.

About this clone: The same CDR3 is also encoded by other DNA sequences in this sample. The chain carries TRBV6-2 or TRBV6-3 and TRBJ2-7; tentatively, D is TRBD2 (5 bases). The V gene lost 0 bases and the J gene lost 5 bases, with 14 bases spanning the gap. There are 15 residues in the CDR3. The germline V gene has CDR1 MNHEY and CDR2 SVGEGT. This CDR3 reads CASSYSRGFGDEQYF. CDR3 DNA sequence: TGTGCCAGCAGTTACTCGCGAGGGTTCGGCGACGAGCAGTACTTC.

V and J are TRBV28 and TRBJ2-3; D remains ambiguous. Trimming pared 6 bases from V and 2 bases from J, leaving 9 bases between. The CDR3 contains 13 residues. The germline V gene has CDR1 MDHEN and CDR2 SYDVKM. CDR3 nucleotides: TGTGCCAGCAGCCTACCCGCCACAGATACGCAGTATTTT. This sequence encodes CASSLPATDTQYF. Complete variable domain (other parts from reference TRBV28 and TRBJ2-3): DVKVTQSSRYLVKRTGEKVFLECVQDMDHENMFWYRQDPGLGLRLIYFSYDVKMKEKGDIPEGYSVSREKKERFSLILESASTNQTSMYLCASSLPATDTQYFGPGTRLTVL.

The chain carries TRBV19 and TRBJ2-4, with 12 bases fitting TRBD1. The CDR3 has 17 amino acids. The V gene end was trimmed by 5 bases and the J gene end by 3 bases; junction bases not matched to a gene: 8. CDR1 is LNHDA, CDR2 SQIVND, per germline (reference sequence). CDR3 nucleotide sequence: TGTGCCAGTAGTGACGGGGGACAGGGGGCCGTCAAAAACATTCAGTACTTC. Its translation is CASSDGGQGAVKNIQYF.

The V and J genes are TRBV7-2 and TRBJ2-3, with D tentatively TRBD1 or TRBD2 (6 bases each). This CDR3 has 15 amino acids. Germline assignment: CDR1 SGHTA and CDR2 FQGNSA. V was clipped by 4 bases and J by 6 bases, with 17 bases between them. This CDR3 reads CASSWITGRSDTQYF. In nucleotides, the CDR3 is TGTGCCAGCAGCTGGATAACAGGGAGGTCGGATACGCAGTATTTT.

The DNA of the CDR3 is TGTGCCAGCTCACCACAGGGGACAGAGAACACCGGGGAGCTGTTTTTT. Translating gives CASSPQGTENTGELFF. V is TRBV18 and J is TRBJ2-2, with 7 bases lining up with TRBD1. The CDR3 has 16 residues. Trimming took 1 base from V and 1 from J; bases not matched to a gene: 3. Germline CDR1 is KGHSH and CDR2 is LQKENI.

The rearrangement uses TRBV30 and TRBJ1-4; D unclear. Germline V gene sequence: CDR1 GTSNPN, CDR2 SVGIG (reference sequence). V lost 0 bases and J lost 12, with 14 bases in between. The CDR3 has 13 amino acids. The CDR3, as DNA: TGTGCCTGGAGTGTTCTAGGGCTCGGAGAACTGTTTTTT. Amino acid sequence: CAWSVLGLGELFF.

The chain recombines TRBV6-2 or TRBV6-3 with TRBJ2-2; weak D call: TRBD1 (6 bases). Trimming shortened V by 8 bases and J by 1 base, and 17 bases separated the two germline ends. The CDR3 is 16 amino acids. CDR1 MNHEY and CDR2 SVGEGT come from the germline V gene. CDR3 nucleotides: TGTGCCAGCGGTTCGACAGGAATGATGAACACCGGGGAGCTGTTTTTT. Translated: CASGSTGMMNTGELFF.

The gene calls are TRBV28 and TRBJ2-1; a weak D match, TRBD2 (5 bases). The V gene lost 2 bases and the J gene lost 0 bases, with 5 bases spanning the gap. In germline, CDR1 is MDHEN, CDR2 SYDVKM. This CDR3 has 14 residues. CDR3 in DNA: TGTGCCAGCAGTTTAGGGAGCTCCTACAATGAGCAGTTCTTC. This gives the protein CASSLGSSYNEQFF.

This clone has only one observation. The V and J genes are TRBV4-3 and TRBJ2-2, with 10 bases fitting TRBD1. The CDR3 contains 20 residues. Trimming cost V 4 bases and J 0 bases; bases outside gene matches: 14. Germline CDR1 and CDR2: LGHNA and YSLEER. CDR3 in DNA: TGCGCCAGCAGCCCGGGGACCGGGACAGGGGATTTCTCGAACACCGGGGAGCTGTTTTTT. It yields the protein CASSPGTGTGDFSNTGELFF.

The chain uses TRBV19 and TRBJ2-4, with D perhaps given as TRBD1 or TRBD2 (5 bases each). CDR3 size: 15 residues. The germline V gene encodes CDR1 LNHDA and CDR2 SQIVND (reference sequence). V was shortened by 4 bases and J by 3 bases, with 13 bases between the two germline ends. CDR3 sequence reads: CASSRQGRYKNIQYF. CDR3 coding DNA: TGTGCCAGTAGTAGGCAGGGACGGTACAAAAACATTCAGTACTTC.

CDR3 in amino acids: CASSATVPNTEAFF. The CDR3 DNA follows: TGTGCCAGCAGCGCGACAGTCCCGAACACTGAAGCTTTCTTT. This chain links TRBV2 with TRBJ1-1, with D maybe TRBD1 (5 bases). From germline, CDR1 is SNHLY and CDR2 FYNNEI. CDR3 length: 14 amino acids. V was cut by 6 bases and J by 1 base, with 12 bases left in between.

The rearrangement links TRBV7-8 to TRBJ1-1; 8 bases are shared with TRBD1. Germline CDR1 and CDR2: SGHVS and FQNEAQ. J lost 3 bases, V lost 1 base, and 7 bases had no gene match. The CDR3 is 16 amino acids. This chain's CDR3 is CASSLVQGAVDTEAFF. CDR3 DNA: TGTGCCAGCAGCTTAGTGCAGGGGGCGGTGGACACTGAAGCTTTCTTT.

V gene TRBV4-1 combines with J gene TRBJ2-5, with D possibly matching TRBD1 (6 bases). CDR1 and CDR2 from the germline V gene are MGHRA and YSYEKL. V lost 5 bases and J lost 4, with 11 bases in between. The CDR3 is made up of 13 amino acids. CDR3 coding DNA: TGCGCCAGCAGCTACAGGGTGTTAGAGACCCAGTACTTC. This sequence encodes CASSYRVLETQYF.